This is a list of T cell receptor beta chains from one sample in a study of spatial heterogeneity in lung cancer. One entry per CDR3 protein results from TCRdb running MiXCR on the 5' RACE reads. Of about 94,000 distinct CDR3 sequences listed, approximately 19% were seen once; the top ten hold roughly 22%. Here the sequenced sample was PBMCs, taken at follow-up. The receptor set was obtained from a male donor with early-stage non-small cell lung cancer. The CDR3 runs from the conserved cysteine through the conserved F or W. Each record gives: D gene, J gene, V gene, clone size, CDR3 DNA, CDR3 protein. The D gene is left open where the match is weak. Some rows mark clone size as missing; the rest say once, few, many or name a class of expanded clone.

. | TRBJ2-5 | TRBV11-2 | few | TGTGCCAGCAGCTTAGATCAGGGGCAGCAAGAGACCCAGTACTTC | CASSLDQGQQETQYF
. | TRBJ2-5 | TRBV7-2 | few | TGTGCCAGCAGCTTAGTTTCGACCAAAGGCGAGACCCAGTACTTC | CASSLVSTKGETQYF
. | TRBJ2-2 | TRBV7-9 | many | TGTGCCAGCAGCTTTAACAGTCCCACCGGGGAGCTGTTTTTT | CASSFNSPTGELFF
TRBD1 | TRBJ1-2 | TRBV29-1 | . | TGCAGCCTGCGTCAGGGGGAGAGGGGCTACACCTTC | CSLRQGERGYTF
. | TRBJ1-2 | TRBV4-1 | . | TGCGCCAGCAGCCAAGAGGTGGGGGCCGCTCCGATAGGCTACACCTTC | CASSQEVGAAPIGYTF
. | TRBJ2-3 | TRBV20-1 | . | TGCAGTGCTAGGCAAAGGGGGATAAGCACAGATACGCAGTATTTT | CSARQRGISTDTQYF
. | TRBJ2-4 | TRBV10-2 | . | TGCGCCACTCGAGGGGGAGCCAAAAACATTCAGTACTTC | CATRGGAKNIQYF
. | TRBJ2-5 | TRBV15 | few | TGTGCCACCAGCAGAGATATGGGGACCCAGTACTTC | CATSRDMGTQYF
. | TRBJ2-2 | TRBV7-2 | . | TGTGCCAGCAGCCGCCTCGGGCCGAGCACCGGGGAGCTGTTTTTT | CASSRLGPSTGELFF
. | TRBJ2-1 | TRBV2 | few | TGTGCCAGCATGGGTAATAACAATGAGCAGTTCTTC | CASMGNNNEQFF
. | TRBJ2-2 | TRBV20-1 | . | TGCAGTGTTCCTATCCCTGACAGAAACTCGAACACCGGGGAGCTGTTTTTT | CSVPIPDRNSNTGELFF
. | TRBJ2-3 | TRBV20-1 | few | TGCAGTGGGCACATGGCCTCAGATACGCAGTATTTT | CSGHMASDTQYF
. | TRBJ2-3 | TRBV2 | . | TGTGCCAGCAGTGACTGGGAGGTGAGCACAGATACGCAGTATTTT | CASSDWEVSTDTQYF
. | TRBJ1-3 | TRBV6-2/TRBV6-3 | few | TGTGCCAGCAGTTACTCGATATCCCTTGGACGGACCGACTCTGGAAACACCATATATTTT | CASSYSISLGRTDSGNTIYF
TRBD1 | TRBJ1-1 | TRBV7-2 | few | TGTGCCAGCAGCCCCAAAGGTGGGACAGGGGGCACTGAAGCTTTCTTT | CASSPKGGTGGTEAFF
TRBD1 | TRBJ2-3 | TRBV7-8 | few | TGTGCCAGCACAATAGTCGGACAGGGAACAGATACGCAGTATTTT | CASTIVGQGTDTQYF
. | TRBJ2-2 | TRBV3-1 | . | TGTGCCAGCAGCGCAGCGGGCTACACCGGGGAGCTGTTTTTT | CASSAAGYTGELFF
. | TRBJ2-6 | TRBV2 | . | TGTGCCAGCAGTGGAGGGGTTACGGCCAACGTCCTGACTTTC | CASSGGVTANVLTF
. | TRBJ2-2 | TRBV20-1 | . | TGCAGTGCTAGCGGGTCCCGGACAGCGAACACCGGGGAGCTGTTTTTT | CSASGSRTANTGELFF
. | TRBJ1-1 | TRBV5-1 | . | TGCGCCAGCAGCTTGGACGGGACCGGAACAACTGAAGCTTTCTTT | CASSLDGTGTTEAFF
TRBD1 | TRBJ1-1 | TRBV6-5 | few | TGTGCCAGCAGTTTCCTCCCGGGACAGGGGGCGAACACTGAAGCTTTCTTT | CASSFLPGQGANTEAFF
. | TRBJ2-5 | TRBV6-6 | many | TGTGCCAGCAGTCAGGGACAAGAGACCCAGTACTTC | CASSQGQETQYF
TRBD1 | TRBJ1-2 | TRBV20-1 | . | TGCAGTGCTCTGACAGGGGCGGGAGAGTCTGGCTACACCTTC | CSALTGAGESGYTF
. | TRBJ1-2 | TRBV7-2 | few | TGTGCCAGCAGCCCGGCGCAGACCTATGGCTACACCTTC | CASSPAQTYGYTF
. | TRBJ1-2 | TRBV4-2 | . | TGTGCCAGCACCCCTGGGGGTGCTAACTATGGCTACACCTTC | CASTPGGANYGYTF
TRBD1 | TRBJ2-7 | TRBV28 | . | TGTGCCAGCAGTCACCCCCGGGACAGGCGCTACGAGCAGTACTTC | CASSHPRDRRYEQYF
TRBD1 | TRBJ1-1 | TRBV4-2 | few | TGTGCCAGCAGCCCTCAGGGGGGATCCACTGAAGCTTTCTTT | CASSPQGGSTEAFF
. | TRBJ1-4 | TRBV4-1 | few | TGCGCCAGCAGCCCGGGTATAATGCTTGAAAAACTGTTTTTT | CASSPGIMLEKLFF
TRBD1 | TRBJ2-7 | TRBV5-1 | few | TGCGCCAGCAGCTTTAGGCCCCAGGGGGCATCCGAGCAGTACTTC | CASSFRPQGASEQYF
TRBD2 | TRBJ2-7 | TRBV7-9 | . | TGTGCCAGCAGCCCTCGGACTAGCTACGAGCAGTACTTC | CASSPRTSYEQYF
TRBD1 | TRBJ1-2 | TRBV27 | few | TGTGCCAGCAGTTCAAACCGTCCCGGGACAGGGGGTAATGGCTACACCTTC | CASSSNRPGTGGNGYTF
TRBD1 | TRBJ1-1 | TRBV4-1 | few | TGCGCCAGCAGCCAAGGGACAGGGGGCATGAACACTGAAGCTTTCTTT | CASSQGTGGMNTEAFF
. | TRBJ1-5 | TRBV5-1 | . | TGCGCCAGCAGCTTGGAACAGGGTATATGGCCCCAGCATTTT | CASSLEQGIWPQHF
TRBD2 | TRBJ2-1 | TRBV4-3 | few | TGCGCCAGCAGCCAAGATGGGAGGGTCTCCTACAATGAGCAGTTCTTC | CASSQDGRVSYNEQFF
. | TRBJ2-5 | TRBV7-6 | . | TGTGCCAGCAGCTTAAACAGGGCTGGCGAGACCCAGTACTTC | CASSLNRAGETQYF
TRBD2 | TRBJ2-7 | TRBV2 | few | TGTGCCAGCGGTATCAGAGCGGGAGGCGAGCAGTACTTC | CASGIRAGGEQYF
TRBD1 | TRBJ2-7 | TRBV28 | . | TGTGCCACAACACGGGACAGTGGTGGCGAGCAGTACTTC | CATTRDSGGEQYF
. | TRBJ1-1 | TRBV2 | . | TGTGCCAGCAGCAGGGAGGGAGGTACTGAAGCTTTCTTT | CASSREGGTEAFF
. | TRBJ1-2 | TRBV7-9 | . | TGTGCCAGCAGCTTAGAATCGGCCGGAGGCTACACCTTC | CASSLESAGGYTF
. | TRBJ1-1 | TRBV18 | many | TGTGCCAGCTCTCCCACAGAATTGAACACTGAAGCTTTCTTT | CASSPTELNTEAFF
. | TRBJ1-4 | TRBV7-6 | . | TGTGCCAGCAGCTTTAAACCCCCTTCTGGATCTCCTAATGAAAAACTGTTTTTT | CASSFKPPSGSPNEKLFF
TRBD2 | TRBJ2-4 | TRBV7-3 | many | TGTGCCAGCAGCCCGAGCGGGAGTCAAAACATTCAGTACTTC | CASSPSGSQNIQYF
. | TRBJ2-7 | TRBV18 | few | TGTGCCAGCTCACCGGTATCCAGAACCTACGAGCAGTACTTC | CASSPVSRTYEQYF
. | TRBJ1-2 | TRBV6-6 | . | TGTGCCAGCAGGTCCGACAGATCCTATGGCTACACCTTC | CASRSDRSYGYTF
. | TRBJ2-3 | TRBV7-6 | many | TGTGCCAGCAGCTTAGCGGGAGGAGTCACAGATACGCAGTATTTT | CASSLAGGVTDTQYF
. | TRBJ1-5 | TRBV6-2/TRBV6-3 | few | TGTGCCAGCAGTTACCAGAGCAATCAGCCCCAGCATTTT | CASSYQSNQPQHF
TRBD2 | TRBJ2-1 | TRBV20-1 | many | TGCAGTGCTACCCTCAGCGGGAGGGCCATAGAGCAGTTCTTC | CSATLSGRAIEQFF